There are a few counts of the clone carrying this T cell receptor (beta chain). The antigen remains undetermined. Employing constant-segment primers, 5'RACE generated TCR alpha and TCR beta cDNA libraries bearing sample barcodes and UMIs. TCRdb redid the calling of the 5' RACE reads with MiXCR, one entry per CDR3 protein. The repertoire holds approximately 250,000 distinct CDR3 sequences, 15% to 20% seen once, with roughly a fifth in the top ten. This sample stems from a study of T-cell memory formation after mild COVID-19. Study results and limitations: Several responding clones turned up in pre-infection memory, indicating that cross-reactive memory may have taken part. Clones that contracted from day 15 to 85 were balanced CD4/CD8, while later expanders leaned CD4+.

Per germline, CDR1 DFQATT and CDR2 SNEGSKA (reference sequence). V shed 6 bases and J 1 base; nucleotides not matched to a gene: 6. This CDR3 has 15 amino acids. The source material was PBMCs or a T cell subset sorted from them (not recorded which). This receptor was identified in a man aged 18-30 years who had mild COVID-19 (a few samples of this study predate the infection). Cell type and time point are not known. The rearrangement uses TRBV20-1 and TRBJ2-5, with 12 bases lining up with TRBD2. The CDR3 sequence is CSATGTSGSQETQYF. For the CDR3, the DNA is TGCAGTGCCACCGGGACTAGCGGGTCCCAAGAGACCCAGTACTTC.